The entry below gives a single T cell receptor (beta chain) sequence along with its context. Clones were read by immunoSEQ multiplex PCR, and TCRdb kept only the in-frame ones, dropping some. The profile covers hundreds of thousands of clones, with approximately 90% appearing a single time and 0.0095% to 0.011% taken by the ten largest. These data are taken from a study of shared T cell receptors in the human thymus. CDR3 length equals 21 residues. Germline assignment: CDR1 MDHEN and CDR2 SYDVKM. Trimming cost V 2 bases and J 5 bases; bases outside gene matches: 23. The sample also formed part of further work on human thymus T cells. That work states: Donor material was obtained from healthy Finnish infants undergoing corrective surgery for congenital heart defects. The thymus tissue came from resections taken during corrective heart surgery. Thymic TCR repertoires of unrelated people reportedly overlapped highly.

The sequence came from a boy less than two years old with a congenital heart defect. The specimen sequenced was thymocytes. The rearrangement joins TRBV28 to TRBJ2-3; 9 bases fit TRBD2. The CDR3 DNA sequence: TGTGCCAGCAGTTTACGCCCCGCGGGGGGGGCCGGAGAGGGCCGGATAGATACGCAGTATTTT. Protein: CASSLRPAGGAGEGRIDTQYF.